One sample yielded the 11 T cell receptor beta chains listed below, sequenced in a study of identical twins. Via MiXCR, TCRdb re-called the 5' RACE reads, giving one row per CDR3 protein. Among 520,000 or so distinct CDR3 sequences, about 20% were seen once, and the ten largest hold around 0.91%. These data were also filed under a second study, of T cells expressing NK-cell markers.

Sequencing used CD4+ T cells sorted from blood. The receptors were sampled from a woman aged 18-29 years in good health.

The genes are TRBV5-1 and TRBJ2-3; perhaps TRBD1 as D (5 bases). V lost 4 bases and J 1 base, leaving 10 bases between the germline ends. There are 14 residues in the CDR3. CDR1 SGHRS and CDR2 YFSETQ come from the germline V gene. The CDR3 loop reads CASSPDTRTDTQYF. For the CDR3, the DNA is TGCGCCAGCAGCCCGGACACCCGCACAGATACGCAGTATTTT.

J is TRBJ2-5 and V is TRBV12-5; D is possibly TRBD2 (6 bases). CDR1 LGHNT and CDR2 FRNRAP come from the germline V gene. The V end was cut by 6 bases, the J end by 5 bases, with 19 bases between. This CDR3 region has 15 residues. The CDR3 DNA follows: TGTGCTAGTGGCCCCAAGGGAGGACATCGGGAGACCCAGTACTTC. Encoded protein: CASGPKGGHRETQYF.

This chain joins TRBV3-1 and TRBJ2-5, with D unresolved. Germline CDR1 is LGHDT and CDR2 is YNNKEL (reference sequence). The V end lost 4 bases, the J end lost 5 bases, and 11 bases lay between the germline ends. This CDR3 is 13 amino acids long. CDR3 coding DNA: TGTGCCAGCAGCCGGGTGTCGCTCGAGACCCAGTACTTC. Amino acid sequence: CASSRVSLETQYF.

CDR3 protein: CASSPPTGFFRAFF. The CDR3 region has the DNA TGTGCCAGCAGTCCTCCGACGGGTTTCTTTCGAGCTTTCTTT. This chain uses TRBV12-3 or TRBV12-4 with TRBJ1-1; D gene unclear. The CDR3 totals 14 residues. Between the trimmed V and J ends, which lost 5 bases and 10 bases, there was a span of 20 bases.

The rearrangement joins TRBV7-2 to TRBJ2-4; D assignment may be TRBD1 or TRBD2 (6 bases each). There are 14 residues in the CDR3. The germline V gene encodes CDR1 SGHTA and CDR2 FQGNSA. V was clipped by 1 base and J by 15 bases, with 19 bases between them. This CDR3 is CASSLGGHGRSWYF. The CDR3 nucleotides read TGTGCCAGCAGCTTAGGGGGACACGGGAGATCTTGGTACTTC.

The chain recombines TRBV7-9 with TRBJ1-2; D possibly corresponds to TRBD1 (6 bases). V was trimmed by 8 bases and J by 5 bases, leaving 18 bases between them. CDR1 is SEHNR, CDR2 FQNEAQ, per germline (reference sequence). The CDR3 length is 14 residues. The CDR3 reads CASHLGAAEYGYTF. CDR3 nucleotides: TGTGCCAGCCACCTGGGGGCAGCTGAGTATGGCTACACCTTC.

This clonotype appeared a few times. The gene calls are TRBV6-1 and TRBJ2-1; 15 bases map to TRBD2. This CDR3 is 17 amino acids long. V lost 8 bases to trimming and J lost 1 base; unmatched junction nucleotides: 6. Germline V gene lookup returns CDR1 MNHNS and CDR2 SASEGT. CDR3 residues: CASAPGLAGGSYNEQFF. For the CDR3, the DNA is TGTGCCAGCGCGCCGGGACTAGCGGGAGGATCCTACAATGAGCAGTTCTTC.

J is TRBJ2-6 and V is TRBV4-3; D remains ambiguous. The V end was cut by 4 bases, the J end by 3 bases, with 16 bases between. CDR3 length equals 17 residues. CDR1 and CDR2 from the germline V gene are LGHNA and YSLEER. The CDR3: CASSRARANSGANVLTF. The CDR3, as DNA: TGCGCCAGCAGCCGAGCACGAGCGAATAGTGGGGCCAACGTCCTGACTTTC.

The chain is built from TRBV7-9 and TRBJ1-1; D is uncertain. This CDR3 comprises 15 residues. V was clipped by 5 bases and J by 1 base, with 14 bases between them. The V gene's germline CDR1 is SEHNR and CDR2 FQNEAQ (reference sequence). CDR3 DNA sequence: TGTGCCAGCAGCCGTGTCCCTTACACGAACACTGAAGCTTTCTTT. Its translation: CASSRVPYTNTEAFF.

This clonotype was observed a handful of times. The V gene is TRBV12-3 or TRBV12-4, the J gene TRBJ1-2, with a possible D match to TRBD1 (6 bases). This CDR3 region has 14 residues. Trimming shortened V by 6 bases and J by 8 bases, and 19 bases separated the two germline ends. CDR3 protein: CASSRTRGTFGYTF. The CDR3 DNA is TGTGCCAGCAGCCGTACCCGCGGGACATTCGGCTACACCTTC.

The chain is built from TRBV7-2 and TRBJ1-5, with D possibly being TRBD1 (5 bases). This CDR3 contains 15 residues. Germline V lookup: CDR1 SGHTA, CDR2 FQGNSA. Trimming left V 5 bases short and J 9 bases short, with 20 bases between. The CDR3 protein is CASSEMPGPQGPQHF. CDR3 nucleotides: TGTGCCAGCAGCGAGATGCCAGGGCCTCAGGGGCCCCAGCATTTT. The whole variable domain, remainder taken from reference TRBV7-2 and TRBJ1-5, is GAGVSQSPSNKVTEKGKDVELRCDPISGHTALYWYRQSLGQGLEFLIYFQGNSAPDKSGLPSDRFSAERTGGSVSTLTIQRTQQEDSAVYLCASSEMPGPQGPQHFGDGTRLSIL.